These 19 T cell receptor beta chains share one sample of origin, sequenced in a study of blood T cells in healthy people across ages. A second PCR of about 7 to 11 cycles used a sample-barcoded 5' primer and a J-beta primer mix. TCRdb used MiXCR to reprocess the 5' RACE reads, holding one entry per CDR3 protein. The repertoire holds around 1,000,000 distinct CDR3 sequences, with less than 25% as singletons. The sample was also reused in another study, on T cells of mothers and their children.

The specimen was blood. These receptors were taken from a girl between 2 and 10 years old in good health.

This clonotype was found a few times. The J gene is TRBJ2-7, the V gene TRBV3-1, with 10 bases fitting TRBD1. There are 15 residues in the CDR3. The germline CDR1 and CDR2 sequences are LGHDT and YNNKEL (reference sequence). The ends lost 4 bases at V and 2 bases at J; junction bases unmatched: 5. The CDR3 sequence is CASSPSDRGPYEQYF. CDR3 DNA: TGTGCCAGCAGCCCGTCAGACAGGGGGCCCTACGAGCAGTACTTC.

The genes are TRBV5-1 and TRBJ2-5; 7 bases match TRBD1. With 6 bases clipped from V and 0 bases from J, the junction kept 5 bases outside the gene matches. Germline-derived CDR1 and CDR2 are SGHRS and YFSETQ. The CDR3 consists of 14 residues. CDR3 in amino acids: CASTRQGDQETQYF. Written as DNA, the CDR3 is TGCGCCAGCACCCGACAGGGAGACCAAGAGACCCAGTACTTC.

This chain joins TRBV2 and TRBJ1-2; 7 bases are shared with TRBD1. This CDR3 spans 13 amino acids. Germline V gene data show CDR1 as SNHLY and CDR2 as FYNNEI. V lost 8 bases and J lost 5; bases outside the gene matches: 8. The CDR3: CASVMAGGYGYTF. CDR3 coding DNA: TGTGCCAGCGTGATGGCAGGGGGATATGGCTACACCTTC.

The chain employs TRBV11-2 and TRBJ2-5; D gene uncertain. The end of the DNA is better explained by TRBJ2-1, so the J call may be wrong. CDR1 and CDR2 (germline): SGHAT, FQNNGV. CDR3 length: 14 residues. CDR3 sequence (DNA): TGTGCCAGCAGCTTAGGGGCTGGCCACAATGAGCAGTTCTTC. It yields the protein CASSLGAGHNEQFF.

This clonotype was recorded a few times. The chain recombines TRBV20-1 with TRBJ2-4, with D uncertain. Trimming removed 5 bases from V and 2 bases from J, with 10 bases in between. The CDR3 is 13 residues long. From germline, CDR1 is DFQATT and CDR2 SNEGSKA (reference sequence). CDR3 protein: CSASVVTKNIQYF. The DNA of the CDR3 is TGCAGTGCTTCGGTGGTAACCAAAAACATTCAGTACTTC.

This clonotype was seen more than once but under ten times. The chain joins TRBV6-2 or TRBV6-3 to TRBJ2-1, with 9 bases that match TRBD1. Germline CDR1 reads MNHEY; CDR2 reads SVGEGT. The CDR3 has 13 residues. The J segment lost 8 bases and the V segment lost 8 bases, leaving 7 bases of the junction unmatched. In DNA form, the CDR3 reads TGTGCCAGCGCGCTACAGGGGGCGGATGAGCAGTTCTTC. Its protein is CASALQGADEQFF.

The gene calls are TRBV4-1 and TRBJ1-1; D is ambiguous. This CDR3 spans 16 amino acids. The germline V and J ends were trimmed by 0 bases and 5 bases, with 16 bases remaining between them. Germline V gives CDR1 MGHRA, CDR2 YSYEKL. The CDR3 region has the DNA TGCGCCAGCAGCCAAGATAGCATAGGCAGGACGACTGAAGCTTTCTTT. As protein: CASSQDSIGRTTEAFF.

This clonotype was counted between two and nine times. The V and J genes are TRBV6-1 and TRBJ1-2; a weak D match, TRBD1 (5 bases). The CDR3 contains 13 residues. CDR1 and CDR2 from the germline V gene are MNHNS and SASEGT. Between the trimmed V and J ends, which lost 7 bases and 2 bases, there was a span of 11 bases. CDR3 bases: TGTGCCAGCACAGGGACGTACAACTATGGCTACACCTTC. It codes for CASTGTYNYGYTF.

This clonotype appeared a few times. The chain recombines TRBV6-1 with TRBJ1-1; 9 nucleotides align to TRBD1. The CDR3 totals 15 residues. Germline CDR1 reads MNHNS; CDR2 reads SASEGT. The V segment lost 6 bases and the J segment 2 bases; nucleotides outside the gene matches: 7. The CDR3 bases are TGTGCCAGCAGAGAGGACAGGGGCCAAAACACTGAAGCTTTCTTT. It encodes CASREDRGQNTEAFF.

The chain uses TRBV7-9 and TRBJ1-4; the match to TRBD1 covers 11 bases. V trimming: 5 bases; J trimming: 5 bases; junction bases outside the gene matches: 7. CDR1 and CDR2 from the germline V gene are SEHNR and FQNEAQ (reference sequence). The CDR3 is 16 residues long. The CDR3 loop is CASSPRTGGDNEKLFF. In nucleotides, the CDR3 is TGTGCCAGCAGCCCCCGGACAGGGGGCGACAATGAAAAACTGTTTTTT.

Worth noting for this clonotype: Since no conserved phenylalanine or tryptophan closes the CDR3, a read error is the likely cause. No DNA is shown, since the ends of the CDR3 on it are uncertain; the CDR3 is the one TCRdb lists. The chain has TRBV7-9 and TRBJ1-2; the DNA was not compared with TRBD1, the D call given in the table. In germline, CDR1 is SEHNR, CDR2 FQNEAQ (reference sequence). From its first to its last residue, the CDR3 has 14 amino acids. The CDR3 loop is CASSSKMTEDAHTL.

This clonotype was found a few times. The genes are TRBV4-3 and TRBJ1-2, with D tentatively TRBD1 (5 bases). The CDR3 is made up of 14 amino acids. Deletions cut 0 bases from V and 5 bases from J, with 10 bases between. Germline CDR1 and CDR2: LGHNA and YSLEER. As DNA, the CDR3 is TGCGCCAGCAGCCAAGATGCGGGGCGATATGGCTACACCTTC. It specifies CASSQDAGRYGYTF.

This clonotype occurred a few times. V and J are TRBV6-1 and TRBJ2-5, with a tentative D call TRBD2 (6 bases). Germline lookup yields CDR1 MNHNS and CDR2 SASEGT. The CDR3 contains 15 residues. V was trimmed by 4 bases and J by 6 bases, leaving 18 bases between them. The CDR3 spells CASSGDPAGGKTQYF. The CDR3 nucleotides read TGTGCCAGCAGTGGAGATCCAGCCGGAGGGAAGACCCAGTACTTC.

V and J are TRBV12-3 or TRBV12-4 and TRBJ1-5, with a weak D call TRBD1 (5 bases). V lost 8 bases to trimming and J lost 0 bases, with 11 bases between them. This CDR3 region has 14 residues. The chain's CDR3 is CASGRDRSNQPQHF. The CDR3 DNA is TGTGCCAGCGGGAGGGACCGTAGCAATCAGCCCCAGCATTTT.

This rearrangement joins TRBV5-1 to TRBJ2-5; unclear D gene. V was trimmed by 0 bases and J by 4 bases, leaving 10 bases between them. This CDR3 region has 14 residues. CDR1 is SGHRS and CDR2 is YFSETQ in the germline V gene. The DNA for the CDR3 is TGCGCCAGCAGCTTGGAAGGTTGGGGAGAGACCCAGTACTTC. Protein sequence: CASSLEGWGETQYF.

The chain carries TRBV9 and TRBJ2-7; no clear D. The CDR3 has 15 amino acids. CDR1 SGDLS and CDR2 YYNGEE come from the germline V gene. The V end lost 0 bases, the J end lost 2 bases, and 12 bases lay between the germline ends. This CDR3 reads CASSVGKGPPYEQYF. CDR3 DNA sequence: TGTGCCAGCAGCGTAGGTAAGGGTCCCCCCTACGAGCAGTACTTC. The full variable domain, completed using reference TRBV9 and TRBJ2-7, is DSGVTQTPKHLITATGQRVTLRCSPRSGDLSVYWYQQSLDQGLQFLIQYYNGEERAKGNILERFSAQQFPDLHSELNLSSLELGDSALYFCASSVGKGPPYEQYFGPGTRLTVT.

CDR3 in amino acids: CASRAQGLPYEQYF. The CDR3 DNA is TGTGCCAGCAGGGCACAGGGCCTTCCCTACGAGCAGTACTTC. The chain employs TRBV27 and TRBJ2-7; tentatively, D is TRBD1 (6 bases). The V and J ends lost 6 bases and 2 bases respectively, with 14 bases between them. The CDR3 is 14 amino acids. CDR1 is MNHEY and CDR2 is SMNVEV in the germline V gene (reference sequence).

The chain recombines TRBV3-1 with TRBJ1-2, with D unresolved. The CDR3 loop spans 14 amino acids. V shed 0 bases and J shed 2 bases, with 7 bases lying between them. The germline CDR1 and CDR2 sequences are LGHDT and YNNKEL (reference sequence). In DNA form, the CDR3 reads TGTGCCAGCAGCCAAGATGCCCTGAACTATGGCTACACCTTC. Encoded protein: CASSQDALNYGYTF. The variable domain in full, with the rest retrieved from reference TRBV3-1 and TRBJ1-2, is DTAVSQTPKYLVTQMGNDKSIKCEQNLGHDTMYWYKQDSKKFLKIMFSYNNKELIINETVPNRFSPKSPDKAHLNLHINSLELGDSAVYFCASSQDALNYGYTFGSGTRLTVV.

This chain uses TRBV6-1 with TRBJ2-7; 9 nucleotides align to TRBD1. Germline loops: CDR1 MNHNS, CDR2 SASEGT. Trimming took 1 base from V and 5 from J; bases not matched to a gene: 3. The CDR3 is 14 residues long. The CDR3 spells CASSEEDRGDEQYF. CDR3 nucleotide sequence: TGTGCCAGCAGTGAAGAGGACAGGGGCGACGAGCAGTACTTC.